The clone carrying this T cell receptor beta chain is labeled as medium-sized. Its target is not known. This sample is part of a study of response to subunit inactivated influenza vaccine. MiXCR, applied by TCRdb to the RT-PCR reads, yields one record per CDR3 protein. The sample has about 190,000 distinct CDR3 sequences; 13% to 15% are singletons. Findings and caveats of the study: The authors suggested that few new T cells are recruited per seasonal influenza vaccination.

Germline CDR1 SGHRS, CDR2 YFSETQ. CDR3 length: 14 amino acids. V was shortened by 0 bases and J by 2 bases, with 9 bases between the two germline ends. The sample consisted of CD8+ T cells sorted from PBMCs, taken 5 to 6 days after vaccination. The sequence was obtained from a man between 45 and 60 years old who received an inactivated influenza vaccine. The chain has TRBV5-1 and TRBJ2-7; no firm D call. The CDR3 DNA sequence: TGCGCCAGCAGCTTGGTAGGAATCCCCTACGAGCAGTACTTC. As protein: CASSLVGIPYEQYF.